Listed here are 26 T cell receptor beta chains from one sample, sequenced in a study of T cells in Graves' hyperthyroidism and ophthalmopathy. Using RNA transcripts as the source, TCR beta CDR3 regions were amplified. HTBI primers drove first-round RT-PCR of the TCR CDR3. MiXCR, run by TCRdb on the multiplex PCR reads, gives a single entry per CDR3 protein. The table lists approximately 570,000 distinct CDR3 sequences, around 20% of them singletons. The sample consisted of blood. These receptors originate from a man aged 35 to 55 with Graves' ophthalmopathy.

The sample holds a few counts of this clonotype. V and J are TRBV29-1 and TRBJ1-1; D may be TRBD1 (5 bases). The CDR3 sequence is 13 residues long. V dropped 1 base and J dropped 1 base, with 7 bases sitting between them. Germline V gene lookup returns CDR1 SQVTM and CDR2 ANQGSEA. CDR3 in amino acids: CSVEGDGNTEAFF. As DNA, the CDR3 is TGCAGCGTTGAAGGGGACGGGAACACTGAAGCTTTCTTT.

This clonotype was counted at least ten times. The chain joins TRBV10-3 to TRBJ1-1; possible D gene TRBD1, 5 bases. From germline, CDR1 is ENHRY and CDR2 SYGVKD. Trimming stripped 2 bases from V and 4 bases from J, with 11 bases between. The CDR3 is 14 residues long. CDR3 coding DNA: TGTGCCATCAGTGAGGCGGGGCAAGGCACTGAAGCTTTCTTT. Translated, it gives CAISEAGQGTEAFF.

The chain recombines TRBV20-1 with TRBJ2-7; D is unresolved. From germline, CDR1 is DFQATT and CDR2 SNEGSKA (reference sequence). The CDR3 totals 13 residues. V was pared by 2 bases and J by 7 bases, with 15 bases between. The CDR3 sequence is CSARSPGPGEQYF. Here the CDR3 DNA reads TGCAGTGCTAGATCCCCTGGGCCTGGGGAGCAGTACTTC.

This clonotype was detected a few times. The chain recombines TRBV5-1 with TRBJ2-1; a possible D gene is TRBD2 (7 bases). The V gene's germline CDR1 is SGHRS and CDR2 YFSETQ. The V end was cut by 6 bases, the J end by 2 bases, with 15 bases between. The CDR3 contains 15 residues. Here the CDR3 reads CASTAGATTYNEQFF. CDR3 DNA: TGCGCCAGCACCGCGGGGGCTACCACCTACAATGAGCAGTTCTTC.

CDR3 in amino acids: CATSSGRADWGNEQFF. The CDR3 DNA follows: TGTGCCACCAGCTCAGGCCGGGCGGATTGGGGAAATGAGCAGTTCTTC. This chain joins TRBV24-1 and TRBJ2-1; D remains ambiguous. Deletions cut 7 bases from V and 7 bases from J, with 22 bases between. This CDR3 contains 16 residues. The germline CDR1 and CDR2 sequences are KGHDR and SFDVKD.

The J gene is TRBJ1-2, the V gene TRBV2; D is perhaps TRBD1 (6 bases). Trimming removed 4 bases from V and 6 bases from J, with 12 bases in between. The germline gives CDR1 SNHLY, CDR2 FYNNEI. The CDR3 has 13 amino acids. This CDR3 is CASSVGGGHGYTF. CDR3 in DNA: TGTGCCAGCAGTGTAGGGGGGGGACATGGCTACACCTTC.

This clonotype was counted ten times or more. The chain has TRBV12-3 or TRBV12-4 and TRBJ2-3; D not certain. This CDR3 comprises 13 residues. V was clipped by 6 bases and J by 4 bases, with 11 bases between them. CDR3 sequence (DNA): TGTGCCAGCAGCTGGAGAACCGCAGATACGCAGTATTTT. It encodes CASSWRTADTQYF.

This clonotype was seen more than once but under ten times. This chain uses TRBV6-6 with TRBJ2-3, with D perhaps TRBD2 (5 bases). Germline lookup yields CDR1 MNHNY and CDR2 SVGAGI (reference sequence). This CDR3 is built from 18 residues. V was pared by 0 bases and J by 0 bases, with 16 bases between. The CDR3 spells CASSYSRRTGTSTDTQYF. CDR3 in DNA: TGTGCCAGCAGTTACTCTCGAAGGACGGGAACTAGCACAGATACGCAGTATTTT.

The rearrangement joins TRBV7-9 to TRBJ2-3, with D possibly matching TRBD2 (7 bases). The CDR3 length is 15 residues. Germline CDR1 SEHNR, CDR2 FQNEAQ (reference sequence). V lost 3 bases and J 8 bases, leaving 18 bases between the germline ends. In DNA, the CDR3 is TGTGCCAGCAGCTTGCGCGGGGGCCTCCTTGGTACGCAGTATTTT. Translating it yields CASSLRGGLLGTQYF.

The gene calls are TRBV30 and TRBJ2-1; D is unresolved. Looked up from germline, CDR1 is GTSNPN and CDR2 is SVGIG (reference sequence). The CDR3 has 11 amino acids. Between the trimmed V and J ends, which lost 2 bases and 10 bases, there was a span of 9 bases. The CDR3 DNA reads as TGTGCCTGGAGTCCCTTAGGAGAGCAGTTCTTC. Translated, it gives CAWSPLGEQFF. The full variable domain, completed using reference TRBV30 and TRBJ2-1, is SQTIHQWPATLVQPVGSPLSLECTVEGTSNPNLYWYRQAAGRGLQLLFYSVGIGQISSEVPQNLSASRPQDRQFILSSKKLLLSDSGFYLCAWSPLGEQFFGPGTRLTVL.

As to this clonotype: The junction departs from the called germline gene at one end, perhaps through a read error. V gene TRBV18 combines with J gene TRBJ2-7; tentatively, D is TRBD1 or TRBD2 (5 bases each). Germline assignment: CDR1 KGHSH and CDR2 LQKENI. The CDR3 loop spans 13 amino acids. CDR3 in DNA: TGTGCCAGCTCACCGGGGGTCTCCCACGAGCAGTACTTC. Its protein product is CASSPGVSHEQYF.

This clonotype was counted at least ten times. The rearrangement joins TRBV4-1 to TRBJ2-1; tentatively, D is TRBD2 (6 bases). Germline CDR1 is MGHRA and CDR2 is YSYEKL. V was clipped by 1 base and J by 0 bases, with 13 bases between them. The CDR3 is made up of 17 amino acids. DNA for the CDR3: TGCGCCAGCAGCCAAGGGCTAGCGACGAGCTCCTACAATGAGCAGTTCTTC. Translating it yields CASSQGLATSSYNEQFF.

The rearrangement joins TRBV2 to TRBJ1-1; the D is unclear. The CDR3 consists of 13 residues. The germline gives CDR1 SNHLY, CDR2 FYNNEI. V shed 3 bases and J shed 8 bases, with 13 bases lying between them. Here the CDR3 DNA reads TGTGCCAGCAGTGATTCTGTAAGCCCCGAAGCTTTCTTT. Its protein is CASSDSVSPEAFF.

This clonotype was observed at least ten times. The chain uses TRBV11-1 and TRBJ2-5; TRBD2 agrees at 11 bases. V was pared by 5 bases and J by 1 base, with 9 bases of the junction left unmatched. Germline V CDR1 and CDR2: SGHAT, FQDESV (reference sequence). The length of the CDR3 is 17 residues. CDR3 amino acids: CASSPRFLAGGQETQYF. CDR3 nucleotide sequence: TGTGCCAGCAGCCCCAGGTTTCTAGCGGGGGGCCAAGAGACCCAGTACTTC.

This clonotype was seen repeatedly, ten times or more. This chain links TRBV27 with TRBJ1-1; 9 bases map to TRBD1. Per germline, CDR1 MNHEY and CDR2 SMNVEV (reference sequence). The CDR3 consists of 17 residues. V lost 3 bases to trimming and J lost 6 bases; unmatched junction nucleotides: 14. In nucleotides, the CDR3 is TGTGCCAGCAGTTTGGGGGGACAGGGCCGGGGGCGGGCTGAAGCTTTCTTT. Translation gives CASSLGGQGRGRAEAFF.

This chain's CDR3 is CASSQEDRGESTDTQYF. The CDR3 DNA reads TGCGCCAGCAGCCAAGAAGACAGGGGAGAAAGCACAGATACGCAGTATTTT. The J gene is TRBJ2-3, the V gene TRBV4-1; 8 positions agree with TRBD1. Germline V gene sequence: CDR1 MGHRA, CDR2 YSYEKL. The CDR3 loop spans 17 amino acids. V gave up 0 bases and J gave up 0 bases; unmatched junction bases: 5.

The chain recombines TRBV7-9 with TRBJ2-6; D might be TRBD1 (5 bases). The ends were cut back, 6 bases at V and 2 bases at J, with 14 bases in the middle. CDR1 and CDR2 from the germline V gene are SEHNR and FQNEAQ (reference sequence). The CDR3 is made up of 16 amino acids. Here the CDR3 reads CASRRGAATGANVLTF. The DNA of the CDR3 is TGTGCCAGCAGAAGGGGTGCAGCCACTGGGGCCAACGTCCTGACTTTC.

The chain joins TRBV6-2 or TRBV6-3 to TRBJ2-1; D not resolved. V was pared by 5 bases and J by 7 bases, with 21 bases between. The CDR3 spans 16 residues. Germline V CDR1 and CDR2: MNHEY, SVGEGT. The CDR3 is CASSRISTRPNNEQFF. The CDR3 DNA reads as TGTGCCAGCAGTCGCATCTCCACTCGGCCTAATAATGAGCAGTTCTTC.

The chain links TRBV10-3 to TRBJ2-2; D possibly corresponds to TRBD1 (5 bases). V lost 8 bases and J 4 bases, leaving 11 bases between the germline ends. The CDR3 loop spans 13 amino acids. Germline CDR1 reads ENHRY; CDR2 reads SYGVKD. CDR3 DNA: TGTGCCATCCAGGGAACTATCACCGGGGAGCTGTTTTTT. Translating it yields CAIQGTITGELFF.

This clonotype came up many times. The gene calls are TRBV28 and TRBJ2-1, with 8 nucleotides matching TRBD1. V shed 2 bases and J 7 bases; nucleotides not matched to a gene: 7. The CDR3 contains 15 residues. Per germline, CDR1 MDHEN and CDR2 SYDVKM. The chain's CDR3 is CASSLPGTGTNEQFF. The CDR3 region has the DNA TGTGCCAGCAGTTTACCCGGGACAGGCACAAATGAGCAGTTCTTC.

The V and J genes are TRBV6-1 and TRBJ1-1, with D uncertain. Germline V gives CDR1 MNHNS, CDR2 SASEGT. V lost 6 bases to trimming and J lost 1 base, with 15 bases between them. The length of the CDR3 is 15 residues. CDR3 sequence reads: CASRSSGMRNTEAFF. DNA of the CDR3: TGTGCCAGCAGGTCGAGCGGTATGAGGAACACTGAAGCTTTCTTT.

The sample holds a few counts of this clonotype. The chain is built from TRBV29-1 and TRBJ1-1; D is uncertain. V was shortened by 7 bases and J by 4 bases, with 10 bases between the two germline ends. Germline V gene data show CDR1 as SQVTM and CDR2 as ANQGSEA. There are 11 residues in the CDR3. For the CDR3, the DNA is TGCAGCGACGGATGGGCCACTGAAGCTTTCTTT. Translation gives CSDGWATEAFF.

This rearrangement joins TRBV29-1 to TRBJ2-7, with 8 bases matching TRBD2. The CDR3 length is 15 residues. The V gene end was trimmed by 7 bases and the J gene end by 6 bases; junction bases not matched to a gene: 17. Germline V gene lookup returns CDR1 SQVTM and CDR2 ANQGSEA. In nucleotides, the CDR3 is TGCAGCGCCGCCTTTAGCCTTACCGGGGGGGGCGAGCAGTACTTC. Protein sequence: CSAAFSLTGGGEQYF.

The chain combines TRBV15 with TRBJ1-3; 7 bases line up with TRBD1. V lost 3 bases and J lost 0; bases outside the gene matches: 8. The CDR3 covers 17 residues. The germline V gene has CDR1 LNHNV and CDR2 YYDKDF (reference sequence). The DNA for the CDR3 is TGTGCCACCAGCAGGCCGGGACAGTTAAACTCTGGAAACACCATATATTTT. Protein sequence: CATSRPGQLNSGNTIYF.

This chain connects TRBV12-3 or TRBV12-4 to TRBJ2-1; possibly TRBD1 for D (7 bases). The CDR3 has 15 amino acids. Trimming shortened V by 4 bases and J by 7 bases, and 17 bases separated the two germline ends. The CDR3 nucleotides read TGTGCCAGCAGTTCTTCAGGGGGGAGAAGGAATGAGCAGTTCTTC. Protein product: CASSSSGGRRNEQFF.

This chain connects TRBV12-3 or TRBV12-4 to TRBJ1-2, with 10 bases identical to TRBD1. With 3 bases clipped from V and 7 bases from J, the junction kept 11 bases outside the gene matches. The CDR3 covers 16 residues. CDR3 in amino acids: CASSFGPGQGEFGYTF. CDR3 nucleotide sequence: TGTGCCAGCAGTTTTGGCCCCGGACAGGGGGAGTTTGGCTACACCTTC.